A selection of T cell receptor beta chains follows, all from one sample in a study of a mutant IDH1 vaccine in newly diagnosed glioma. Antigens for these TCRs are unknown. Clones were sequenced by immunoSEQ multiplex PCR, and TCRdb holds only the in-frame ones, with some missing. The table includes about 94,000 clones, nearly 90% detected once. The sequences come from PBMCs, collected from a glioma patient whose treatment included an IDH1 peptide vaccine. Receptors originate from a woman aged 45-59 years with glioma. Both conserved end residues are part of each CDR3. A D gene is named only where the DNA matches it firmly. The listing skips clone size in some rows; elsewhere it reads once, few, many or a size class.

CDR3 length	clone size	V gene	J gene	D gene	CDR3 DNA	CDR3 protein
13	NA	TRBV28	TRBJ1-1	NA	TGTGCCAGCAGTTTATACTCACAGGCTGAAGCTTTCTTT	CASSLYSQAEAFF
17	NA	TRBV11-2	TRBJ1-6	TRBD1	TGTGCCAGCAGCTTAGGTGGGACAGTATATGGCAATTCACCCCTCCACTTT	CASSLGGTVYGNSPLHF
15	NA	TRBV6-1	TRBJ1-1	NA	TGTGCCACCACAAGGCCCAGGGGCGCGAACACTGAAGCTTTCTTT	CATTRPRGANTEAFF
13	few	TRBV7-9	TRBJ1-6	NA	TGTGCCAGCAGCTTAGGCGGAAATTCACCCCTCCACTTT	CASSLGGNSPLHF
16	NA	TRBV16	TRBJ1-3	NA	TGTGCCAGCAGCCGCATATCAGACTTCTCTGGAAACACCATATATTTT	CASSRISDFSGNTIYF
14	NA	TRBV23-1	TRBJ2-7	NA	TGCGCCAGCAGTCACCGGGACAACCCCTACGAGCAGTACTTC	CASSHRDNPYEQYF
14	NA	TRBV5-1	TRBJ2-7	TRBD1	TGCGCCAGCAGGACCGGGACAGGGACCTACGAGCAGTACTTC	CASRTGTGTYEQYF
12	NA	TRBV27	TRBJ2-3	NA	TGTGCCAGCAGTTTGATGGGAGATACGCAGTATTTT	CASSLMGDTQYF
15	NA	TRBV12-1	TRBJ1-5	NA	TGTGCCAGCAGCCAAACGCCGGGAAACAATCAGCCCCAGCATTTT	CASSQTPGNNQPQHF
16	NA	TRBV27	TRBJ2-1	NA	TGTGCCAGCAGTAACCGACAGGCCCCCTCCTACAATGAGCAGTTCTTC	CASSNRQAPSYNEQFF
16	NA	TRBV5-5	TRBJ2-7	NA	TGTGCCAGCGCCGTTCGGTCGCTAAGCGCCACCTACGAGCAGTACTTC	CASAVRSLSATYEQYF
16	once	TRBV9	TRBJ2-1	NA	TGTGCCAGCAGCGTAGGGGGCCCACCAGAGTACAATGAGCAGTTCTTC	CASSVGGPPEYNEQFF
14	NA	TRBV9	TRBJ2-7	NA	TGTGCCAGCAGCGTGGCCGGAACGAACTACGAGCAGTACTTC	CASSVAGTNYEQYF
15	NA	TRBV13	TRBJ2-6	NA	TGTGCCAGCAGCTTAGGCGGTAAAGGGGCCAACGTCCTGACTTTC	CASSLGGKGANVLTF
14	NA	TRBV19	TRBJ2-7	NA	TGTGCCAGTAGGCCGGGTGGGGCTCTGGGGGAGCAGTACTTC	CASRPGGALGEQYF
16	NA	TRBV5-1	TRBJ2-5	NA	TGCGCCAGCAGTACCGGGACCCGACTGTACCAAGAGACCCAGTACTTC	CASSTGTRLYQETQYF
15	NA	TRBV5-4	TRBJ2-5	TRBD1	TGTGCCAGCAGCTTGGGACAGGGTAGGAGGGAGACCCAGTACTTC	CASSLGQGRRETQYF